These 2 T cell receptor beta chains share one sample of origin, sequenced in a study of T-cell memory formation after mild COVID-19. TCRdb analysed the 5' RACE reads with MiXCR anew, one entry per CDR3 protein. This sample yields under 450,000 distinct CDR3 sequences, of which approximately 15% are seen a single time; 20% to 25% belongs to the top ten. Sequenced input: PBMCs or a T cell subset sorted from them (not recorded which). The source is a man between 18 and 35 years old who had mild COVID-19 (a few samples of this study predate the infection). Cell type and time point are not known.

A remark on this clonotype: The DNA is left out, because the CDR3 cannot be placed on it with certainty; the CDR3 is given as TCRdb lists it. The J gene is TRBJ1-2, the V gene TRBV4-3; TRBD1 is the table's D call and was not checked against the DNA. Termini included, the CDR3 measures 15 amino acids. Germline lookup yields CDR1 LGHNA and CDR2 YSLEER. The CDR3 loop is CASSQVAGGTRVSTF.

The V and J genes are TRBV7-9 and TRBJ2-7; 7 bases line up with TRBD1. V gave up 4 bases and J gave up 5 bases; unmatched junction bases: 5. Germline CDR1 SEHNR, CDR2 FQNEAQ (reference sequence). The CDR3 extends over 13 amino acids. As DNA, the CDR3 is TGTGCCAGCAGCTCGACAGGGATCCACGAGCAGTACTTC. Amino acids: CASSSTGIHEQYF.